This entry lists 4 T cell receptor beta chains sequenced from one sample in a study of blood T cell repertoires in COVID-19. Profiled with immunoSEQ multiplex PCR; TCRdb holds only in-frame clones, not every one. The sample yields tens of thousands of clones, 85% to 90% seen once. The specimen was peripheral blood. Receptor source: a human donor with active COVID-19. The donor label of this sample is uncertain.

As for this clone: Because the CDR3's place on the DNA is in doubt, the DNA is left out and the CDR3 is given as listed by TCRdb. V and J are TRBV27 and TRBJ2-7; the DNA was not compared with TRBD1, the D call given in the table. With termini counted, the CDR3 has 14 amino acids. Germline assignment: CDR1 MNHEY and CDR2 SMNVEV (reference sequence). Here the CDR3 reads CASSTSTGPYEQYF.

In this sample, this clone turned up once. The rearrangement uses TRBV28 and TRBJ2-7; the D gene is possibly TRBD1 (6 bases). Trimming cost V 8 bases and J 2 bases, with 19 bases left between them. This CDR3 is built from 15 residues. Per germline, CDR1 MDHEN and CDR2 SYDVKM. CDR3 sequence (DNA): TGTGCCAGCCGAAGAGGGGGAAAAGGGGCCTACGAGCAGTACTTC. Encoded protein: CASRRGGKGAYEQYF.

This CDR3 is CASSQGDMTYEQYF. As DNA, the CDR3 is TGCGCCAGCAGCCAAGGGGACATGACCTACGAGCAGTACTTC. The chain is built from TRBV4-1 and TRBJ2-7, with a weak D call TRBD1 (6 bases). The CDR3 is 14 residues long. Germline-derived CDR1 and CDR2 are MGHRA and YSYEKL. Deletions cut 1 base from V and 2 bases from J, with 9 bases between.

The V gene is TRBV18, the J gene TRBJ2-2, with 10 bases lining up with TRBD1. The CDR3 extends over 17 amino acids. V shed 1 base, J shed 4 bases, and the junction held 6 bases outside the gene matches. Germline lookup yields CDR1 KGHSH and CDR2 LQKENI. The CDR3 spells CASSPQDRTGGTGELFF. CDR3 nucleotides: TGTGCCAGCTCACCACAGGACAGGACAGGGGGCACCGGGGAGCTGTTTTTT.